This entry is about one T cell receptor (beta chain). Its specificity is unknown. This entry comes from a study of cytomegalovirus exposure and HLA in healthy donors. Assay: immunoSEQ multiplex PCR; the TCRdb copy retains only in-frame clones and omits some. The data hold approximately 80,000 clones, with 93% observed a single time. Findings and limits, study-wide: In vitro data verified a few CMV-associated chains as specific for CMV antigens. The tendency of first-cohort TCR clusters to co-occur in the roughly 120 validation repertoires was identified by a subsequent analysis.

This CDR3 region has 14 residues. Germline V gene sequence: CDR1 LGHNA, CDR2 YSLEER. With 1 base removed from V and 2 bases from J, the gap between germline ends came to 8 bases. The donors were members of the validation cohort comprising about 130 subjects, separate from the roughly 690-subject first cohort. The receptor's source is a woman aged 25 to 39 in good health and CMV-seronegative. This sequence joins TRBV4-3 and TRBJ1-2; no firm D call. Sequencing input: PBMCs. The CDR3 here is CASSQGSRNYGYTF. CDR3 coding DNA: TGCGCCAGCAGCCAAGGTTCGAGGAACTATGGCTACACCTTC.